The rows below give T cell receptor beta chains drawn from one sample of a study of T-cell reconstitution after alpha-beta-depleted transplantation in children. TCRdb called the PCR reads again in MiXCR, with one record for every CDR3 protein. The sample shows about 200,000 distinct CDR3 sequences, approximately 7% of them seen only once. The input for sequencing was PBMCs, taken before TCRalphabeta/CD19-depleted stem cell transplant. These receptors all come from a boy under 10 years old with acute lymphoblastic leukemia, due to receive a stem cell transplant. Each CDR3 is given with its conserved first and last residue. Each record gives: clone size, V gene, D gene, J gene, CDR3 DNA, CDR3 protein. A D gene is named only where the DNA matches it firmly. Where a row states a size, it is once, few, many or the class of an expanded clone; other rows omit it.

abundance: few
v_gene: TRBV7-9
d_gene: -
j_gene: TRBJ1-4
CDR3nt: TGTGCCAGCAGCCACCCGGGGGGGCTCGATGAAAAACTGTTTTTT
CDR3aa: CASSHPGGLDEKLFF

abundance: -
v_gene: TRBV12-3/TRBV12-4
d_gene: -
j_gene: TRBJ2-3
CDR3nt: TGTGCCAGCAGTTTAATCCTTGGAGATACGCAGTATTTT
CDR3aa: CASSLILGDTQYF

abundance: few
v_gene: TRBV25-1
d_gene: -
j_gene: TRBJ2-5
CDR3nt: TGTGCCAGCGGGGCCCAAGAGACCCAGTACTTC
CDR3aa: CASGAQETQYF

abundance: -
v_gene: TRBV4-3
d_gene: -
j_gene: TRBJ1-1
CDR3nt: TGCGCCAGCAGCCAATTGAGGGGCTGGAATAGTGGCACTGAAGCTTTCTTT
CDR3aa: CASSQLRGWNSGTEAFF

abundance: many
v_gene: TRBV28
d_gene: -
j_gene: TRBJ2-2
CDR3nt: TGTGCCAGCAGCCCGGAGGGGAACACCGGGGAGCTGTTTTTT
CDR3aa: CASSPEGNTGELFF

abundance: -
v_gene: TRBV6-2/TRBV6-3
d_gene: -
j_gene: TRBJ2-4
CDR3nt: TGTGCCAGCCGAGGGGGGGCGCGCGACATTCAGTACTTC
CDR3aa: CASRGGARDIQYF

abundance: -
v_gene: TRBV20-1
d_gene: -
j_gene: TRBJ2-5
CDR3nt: TGCAGTGCTAGAGATTCGGTTAGCGCGGAGACCCAGTACTTC
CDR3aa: CSARDSVSAETQYF

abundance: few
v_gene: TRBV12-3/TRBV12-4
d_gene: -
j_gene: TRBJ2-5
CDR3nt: TGTGCCAGCAGTTTACTACAGGAACAAAAGACCCAGTACTTC
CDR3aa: CASSLLQEQKTQYF

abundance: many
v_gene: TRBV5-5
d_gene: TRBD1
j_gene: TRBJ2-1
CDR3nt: TGTGCCAGCAACCGGGACAGGGACTACAATGAGCAGTTCTTC
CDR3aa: CASNRDRDYNEQFF

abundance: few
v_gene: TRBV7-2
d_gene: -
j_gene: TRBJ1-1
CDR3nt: TGTGCCAGTGGAGACAGCCCGAACACTGAAGCTTTCTTT
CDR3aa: CASGDSPNTEAFF

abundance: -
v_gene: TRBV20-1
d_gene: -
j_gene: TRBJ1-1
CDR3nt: TGCAGTGCCCTGGCGGACACTGAAGCTTTCTTT
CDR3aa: CSALADTEAFF

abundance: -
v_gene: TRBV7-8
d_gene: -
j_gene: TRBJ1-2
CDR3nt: TGTGCCAGCAGCTTAGCGCGAGGTCTGGATGGCTACACCTTC
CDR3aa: CASSLARGLDGYTF

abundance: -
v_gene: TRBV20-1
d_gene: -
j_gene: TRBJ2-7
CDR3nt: TGCAGTGCTAGAGCCCCCGGTAGCCATCAGTATAGAAACGAGCAGTACTTC
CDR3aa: CSARAPGSHQYRNEQYF

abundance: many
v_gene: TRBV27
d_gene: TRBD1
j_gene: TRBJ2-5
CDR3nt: TGTGCCAGCAGCCGGGACAGGGAGGGGGAGACCCAGTACTTC
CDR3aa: CASSRDREGETQYF

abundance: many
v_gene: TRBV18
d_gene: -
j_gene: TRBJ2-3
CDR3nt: TGTGCCAGCTCACCAAGCACAGATACGCAGTATTTT
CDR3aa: CASSPSTDTQYF

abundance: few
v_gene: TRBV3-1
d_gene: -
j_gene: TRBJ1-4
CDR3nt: TGTGCCAGCAGCCAAGGCAACCGGGGGGAAAAACTGTTTTTT
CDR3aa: CASSQGNRGEKLFF

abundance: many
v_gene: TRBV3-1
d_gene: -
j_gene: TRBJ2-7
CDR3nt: TGTGCCAGCAGCCTTAGGCCCGGGGACTACGAGCAGTACTTC
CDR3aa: CASSLRPGDYEQYF

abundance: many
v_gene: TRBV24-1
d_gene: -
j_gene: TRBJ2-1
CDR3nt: TGTGCCATCAAGAAGAGCGGGTACAATGAGCAGTTCTTC
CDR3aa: CAIKKSGYNEQFF

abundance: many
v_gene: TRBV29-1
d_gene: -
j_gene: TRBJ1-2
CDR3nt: TGCAGCGTTGACCAAGGGACGCCCTATGGCTACACCTTC
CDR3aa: CSVDQGTPYGYTF

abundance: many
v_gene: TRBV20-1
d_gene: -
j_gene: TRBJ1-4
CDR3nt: TGCAGTTTCAGGGAGGCAAGAACTAATGAAAAACTGTTTTTT
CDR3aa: CSFREARTNEKLFF